This T cell receptor beta chain was sequenced during a study of blood T cells in healthy people across ages. Trimming removed 4 bases from V and 2 bases from J, with 8 bases in between. CDR3 length equals 13 residues. The germline gives CDR1 SGHAT, CDR2 FQNNGV. This clonotype was counted many times. Its target is unknown. Study conclusions and caveats: Long-lived donors had more naive CD4+ cells and higher diversity than aged donors.

A J-beta primer mix and a sample-barcoded 5' primer were used in a second PCR of about 6 to 12 cycles. Using its own MiXCR run on the 5' RACE reads, TCRdb lists one record per CDR3 protein. The data show some 710,000 distinct CDR3 sequences, approximately 21% seen once. The chain combines TRBV11-2 with TRBJ1-1; D gene ambiguous. The source material was blood. This TCR was sampled from a man aged 65 to 85 in good health. In DNA, the CDR3 is TGTGCCAGCAGCTGGGGAAGTAACACTGAAGCTTTCTTT. Protein sequence: CASSWGSNTEAFF.